The rows below give T cell receptor beta chains drawn from one sample of a study of T cell responses to AZD1222 COVID-19 vaccine. Produced via immunoSEQ multiplex PCR; TCRdb's table is partial and in-frame only. Among 95,000 to 150,000 clones, about 85% were seen once, and the ten largest hold over 5%. The material was peripheral blood, obtained on day 0 of AZD1222 vaccination. The receptor set was obtained from an adult in good health. Both conserved end residues are trimmed from each CDR3. Each record gives: CDR3 protein, V gene, J gene, clone size, CDR3 length. Some rows have no size entry. The others give once, few or many, or a class for an expanded clone.

ASSSGREDYGYT,TRBV5-4,TRBJ1-2,NA,12
ASSPLRLSGGVDTQY,TRBV11-3,TRBJ2-3,NA,15
ASSLYWTGVQETQY,TRBV18,TRBJ2-5,NA,14
ASSPSRGTLSQETQY,TRBV18,TRBJ2-5,NA,15
ASSWGDRGESEAF,TRBV5-1,TRBJ1-1,NA,13
ASSWGMEGDNEQF,TRBV6-5,TRBJ2-1,NA,13
ASSLETQY,TRBV12-3/TRBV12-4,TRBJ2-5,NA,8
AISEGQGYGYT,TRBV10-3,TRBJ1-2,NA,11
ASSSPGFNNYGYT,TRBV6-5,TRBJ1-2,once,13
ASSRFTGGYEQY,TRBV18,TRBJ2-7,NA,12
ASSRSGQGSYEQY,TRBV14,TRBJ2-7,NA,13
ASNPPDRGYQPQH,TRBV6-6,TRBJ1-5,NA,13
ASRGGPNVRETQY,TRBV6-5,TRBJ2-5,NA,13
ASRQGLSYEQY,TRBV7-2,TRBJ2-7,NA,11
ASSPRPTLTYNSPLH,TRBV6-6,TRBJ1-6,NA,15
ASRLTGGTEKLF,TRBV5-6,TRBJ1-4,NA,12
ASSLWGPGLGQH,TRBV5-6,TRBJ1-5,once,12
ASSDLEGGSEQY,TRBV6-1,TRBJ2-7,few,12
ASSPYETPYEQY,TRBV9,TRBJ2-7,NA,12
ASSFGRTEQF,TRBV7-9,TRBJ2-1,NA,10
ASSLTWTGRPYGYT,TRBV27,TRBJ1-2,NA,14
ASSWGMNAGANVLT,TRBV5-5,TRBJ2-6,NA,14
ASSPGGHGYGYT,TRBV18,TRBJ1-2,few,12
AWSVIGVYGYT,TRBV30,TRBJ1-2,NA,11
ASSPTPTVWGTDTQY,TRBV28,TRBJ2-3,once,15
ASSPGLAGVDEQF,TRBV5-1,TRBJ2-1,NA,13